The 13 T cell receptor beta chains reported below all come from one sample, sequenced in a study of blood T cells in healthy people across ages. For the second PCR, which ran for 7 to 11 cycles, a sample-barcoded 5' primer and a J-beta primer mix were used. TCRdb redid the calling of the 5' RACE reads with MiXCR, one entry per CDR3 protein. The table records approximately 1,700,000 distinct CDR3 sequences, around 40% of them present only once. Source material: blood. Receptor source: a human donor in good health.

Comments on this clonotype: An end of the junction differs from the germline gene, which may be a read error. V and J are TRBV28 and TRBJ1-5, with D unresolved. Germline values: CDR1 MDHEN, CDR2 SYDVKM. The CDR3 runs 16 residues. CDR3 sequence (DNA): TGTGCCGGCAGTTTGGGTGGCCTCTTACCAGATCAGCCCCAGCATTTT. As protein: CAGSLGGLLPDQPQHF.

The V call is TRBV11-3, the J call TRBJ2-5; D is undetermined. The CDR3 has 15 residues. Germline V lookup: CDR1 SGHNT, CDR2 YENEEA. V lost 5 bases, J lost 2 bases, and 15 bases lay in between. The CDR3 region is CASSPARVGQETQYF. CDR3 DNA sequence: TGTGCCAGCAGCCCCGCCCGAGTCGGACAAGAGACCCAGTACTTC.

This clonotype was counted between two and nine times. This rearrangement joins TRBV4-2 to TRBJ2-1, with D unclear. Germline V gene sequence: CDR1 LGHNA, CDR2 YNFKEQ. This CDR3 is built from 13 residues. The V end was cut by 4 bases, the J end by 7 bases, with 11 bases between. CDR3 amino acids: CASSPHSANEQFF. Written as DNA, the CDR3 is TGTGCCAGCAGCCCACACAGCGCGAATGAGCAGTTCTTC.

The V call is TRBV7-8, the J call TRBJ2-2; the match to TRBD2 covers 8 bases. The CDR3 contains 14 residues. Trimming removed 5 bases from V and 6 bases from J; junction bases left unmatched: 5. Germline values: CDR1 SGHVS, CDR2 FQNEAQ. The DNA for the CDR3 is TGTGCCAGCAGCCTCATGACTAGCGCCGGGGAGCTGTTTTTT. As protein: CASSLMTSAGELFF.

This clonotype occurred a few times. CDR3 sequence (DNA): TGCAGTGCTATAGAGGGAGCAGGGGATGAAAAACTGTTTTTT. It encodes CSAIEGAGDEKLFF. The V call is TRBV20-1, the J call TRBJ1-4, with D possibly being TRBD1 (6 bases). The germline V gene has CDR1 DFQATT and CDR2 SNEGSKA (reference sequence). Trimming cost V 4 bases and J 6 bases, with 15 bases left between them. CDR3 size: 14 residues.

This rearrangement joins TRBV24-1 to TRBJ1-2, with a tentative D call TRBD1 (5 bases). V lost 7 bases, J lost 10 bases, and 21 bases lay in between. CDR3 length equals 14 residues. Germline CDR1 KGHDR, CDR2 SFDVKD. The CDR3 protein is CATSSRVMDDDYTF. The CDR3 region has the DNA TGTGCCACCAGCTCCAGGGTAATGGATGATGACTACACCTTC.

There are a few counts of this clonotype. The rearrangement uses TRBV7-2 and TRBJ2-1, with a possible D match to TRBD2 (6 bases). Deletions cut 5 bases from V and 4 bases from J, with 15 bases between. The CDR3 is made up of 15 amino acids. Germline lookup yields CDR1 SGHTA and CDR2 FQGNSA. CDR3 coding DNA: TGTGCCAGCAGCCCAGATCGGGACTCTTACAATGAGCAGTTCTTC. The encoded protein is CASSPDRDSYNEQFF.

The CDR3 reads CASTDWLSTDTQYF. CDR3 coding DNA: TGTGCCAGCACTGACTGGCTGAGCACAGATACGCAGTATTTT. The genes are TRBV6-1 and TRBJ2-3; D gene uncertain. Germline CDR1 is MNHNS and CDR2 is SASEGT. Between the trimmed V and J ends, which lost 7 bases and 0 bases, there was a span of 11 bases. The CDR3 contains 14 residues.

This clonotype was observed a handful of times. The chain is built from TRBV28 and TRBJ2-7, with D unclear. Germline CDR1 is MDHEN and CDR2 is SYDVKM. CDR3 size: 13 residues. Between the trimmed V and J ends, which lost 4 bases and 6 bases, there was a span of 13 bases. CDR3 in DNA: TGTGCCAGCAGTTACCCCCTCATGGGCGAGCAGTACTTC. Protein: CASSYPLMGEQYF.

The chain joins TRBV5-1 to TRBJ2-1; 11 bases match TRBD1. The CDR3 sequence is 12 residues long. The V gene end was trimmed by 2 bases and the J gene end by 14 bases; junction bases not matched to a gene: 3. Germline V lookup: CDR1 SGHRS, CDR2 YFSETQ. In DNA, the CDR3 is TGCGCCAGCAGCTTTGGGACAGGGGGAAAGTTCTTC. This sequence encodes CASSFGTGGKFF.

This clonotype was detected only a few times. This chain uses TRBV28 with TRBJ2-1, with TRBD2 matching 10 bases. Germline CDR1 is MDHEN and CDR2 is SYDVKM. The CDR3 consists of 16 residues. V dropped 4 bases and J dropped 8; count of bases not matched to a gene: 11. The CDR3 region is CASSSHTSGESDEQFF. Here the CDR3 DNA reads TGTGCCAGCAGTTCTCACACTAGCGGGGAGAGCGATGAGCAGTTCTTC.

This chain connects TRBV3-1 to TRBJ2-5; TRBD2 aligns across 15 bases. The CDR3 totals 18 residues. Germline CDR1 LGHDT, CDR2 YNNKEL (reference sequence). Trimming took 4 bases from V and 4 from J; bases not matched to a gene: 10. The CDR3 spells CASSLWGLAGGGGETQYF. The CDR3 nucleotides read TGTGCCAGCAGCCTCTGGGGACTAGCGGGGGGCGGGGGAGAGACCCAGTACTTC.

Regarding this clonotype: A junction end diverges from the germline sequence, so it may reflect a read error. V gene TRBV10-3 combines with J gene TRBJ2-1; D tentatively fits TRBD1 or TRBD2 (5 bases each). Germline assignment: CDR1 ENHRY and CDR2 SYGVKD. This CDR3 comprises 13 residues. The CDR3 sequence: CATRESSVETQFF. In nucleotides, the CDR3 is TGTGCCACCAGGGAGTCAAGCGTAGAGACCCAGTTCTTT.